These 14 T cell receptor beta chains were sequenced from one sample in a study of beta chain features in type 1 diabetes. Sequenced material consisted of expressed TCRB transcripts (all of the isolated RNA was reverse transcribed). The assay was immunoSEQ multiplex PCR, and TCRdb's table has in-frame clones only and misses some. The table has hundreds of thousands of clones, approximately 70% seen once; the top ten hold approximately 0.053%. Sequencing was carried out using naive CD4+ T cells from blood. The source is a young man in good health.

The chain is built from TRBV2 and TRBJ1-1; 8 bases fit TRBD1. The CDR3 has 16 residues. CDR1 and CDR2 (germline): SNHLY, FYNNEI. V dropped 6 bases and J dropped 0; count of bases not matched to a gene: 9. In nucleotides, the CDR3 is TGTGCCAGCAGCCGGGACAGGTCCTTACTGAACACTGAAGCTTTCTTT. Amino acid sequence: CASSRDRSLLNTEAFF. The full variable domain, with the rest looked up from reference TRBV2 and TRBJ1-1, is EPEVTQTPSHQVTQMGQEVILRCVPISNHLYFYWYRQILGQKVEFLVSFYNNEISEKSEIFDDQFSVERPDGSNFTLKIRSTKLEDSAMYFCASSRDRSLLNTEAFFGQGTRLTVV.

The V gene is TRBV5-1, the J gene TRBJ1-5, with 7 bases identical to TRBD1. CDR3 length: 14 residues. In germline, CDR1 is SGHRS, CDR2 YFSETQ. J lost 2 bases, V lost 3 bases, and 2 bases had no gene match. CDR3 nucleotide sequence: TGCGCCAGCAGCTCTGGACAGGGCAATCAGCCCCAGCATTTT. Protein product: CASSSGQGNQPQHF.

The rearrangement links TRBV9 to TRBJ2-7, with 9 bases aligning to TRBD1. J was trimmed by 2 bases and V by 3 bases; bases with no gene match: 6. From germline, CDR1 is SGDLS and CDR2 YYNGEE. The CDR3 is 15 amino acids. The CDR3 sequence is CASSAPGTGTYEQYF. In nucleotides, the CDR3 is TGTGCCAGCAGCGCACCCGGGACAGGGACCTACGAGCAGTACTTC.

This clone was observed once. The rearrangement joins TRBV28 to TRBJ2-6; possibly TRBD1 for D (5 bases). CDR1 and CDR2 from the germline V gene are MDHEN and SYDVKM. V lost 6 bases and J lost 1, with 10 bases in between. CDR3 size: 15 residues. CDR3 in DNA: TGTGCCAGCAGGGAAGGGGCTTCTGGGGCCAACGTCCTGACTTTC. Translating it yields CASREGASGANVLTF.

The rearrangement uses TRBV25-1 and TRBJ2-7; tentative D call: TRBD1 (6 bases). Between the trimmed V and J ends, which lost 7 bases and 4 bases, there was a span of 8 bases. This CDR3 spans 11 amino acids. CDR1 and CDR2 from the germline V gene are MGHDK and SYGVNS. CDR3 in DNA: TGTGCCAGCATTACAGGGTACGAGCAGTACTTC. Amino acids: CASITGYEQYF.

This clone was observed a few times. The V and J genes are TRBV29-1 and TRBJ2-1, with D unresolved. CDR1 and CDR2 (germline): SQVTM, ANQGSEA. The V end was cut by 0 bases, the J end by 9 bases, with 18 bases between. This CDR3 is built from 15 residues. The CDR3 loop reads CSVEDAVKKGREQFF. The DNA for the CDR3 is TGCAGCGTTGAAGATGCGGTGAAAAAAGGGCGTGAGCAGTTCTTC.

This clone has more than one count but fewer than ten. V usage is TRBV13 and J usage is TRBJ2-7; D is unclear. The CDR3 sequence is 14 residues long. The germline gives CDR1 PRHDT, CDR2 FYEKMQ (reference sequence). V shed 5 bases and J shed 0 bases, with 11 bases lying between them. The CDR3 loop reads CASSVKLTSYEQYF. The CDR3 region has the DNA TGTGCCAGCAGCGTCAAACTGACCTCCTACGAGCAGTACTTC.

This sequence joins TRBV18 and TRBJ1-6; 9 bases match TRBD1. Germline V CDR1 and CDR2: KGHSH, LQKENI. The CDR3 is 15 amino acids. V was clipped by 3 bases and J by 7 bases; unmatched bases: 4. The CDR3 sequence: CASSPSGQGNSPLHF. CDR3 bases: TGTGCCAGCTCACCCTCGGGACAGGGAAATTCACCCCTCCACTTT. The variable domain in full, completed from reference TRBV18 and TRBJ1-6, reads NAGVMQNPRHLVRRRGQEARLRCSPMKGHSHVYWYRQLPEEGLKFMVYLQKENIIDESGMPKERFSAEFPKEGPSILRIQQVVRGDSAAYFCASSPSGQGNSPLHFGNGTRLTVT.

This chain links TRBV7-2 with TRBJ2-3; D is perhaps TRBD2 (5 bases). The germline gives CDR1 SGHTA, CDR2 FQGNSA. The CDR3 runs to 15 residues. The V and J ends lost 3 bases and 2 bases respectively, with 12 bases between them. The CDR3 DNA reads as TGTGCCAGCAGCTTCGGACTGGTCTACACAGATACGCAGTATTTT. This gives the protein CASSFGLVYTDTQYF.

This chain joins TRBV29-1 and TRBJ2-3; no reliable D call. The CDR3 loop spans 13 amino acids. Trimming pared 4 bases from V and 2 bases from J, leaving 10 bases between. Germline V gene data show CDR1 as SQVTM and CDR2 as ANQGSEA. This CDR3 reads CSVGCQVTDTQYF. CDR3 coding DNA: TGCAGCGTTGGCTGTCAGGTCACAGATACGCAGTATTTT.

J is TRBJ2-7 and V is TRBV9, with 14 bases aligning to TRBD2. Germline V gene data show CDR1 as SGDLS and CDR2 as YYNGEE. This CDR3 has 15 residues. The junction had 5 bases not matched to a gene; V was cut back by 3 bases and J by 6 bases. In nucleotides, the CDR3 is TGTGCCAGCAGCGGACTAGCGGGAGGGCTTCGCGAGCAGTACTTC. It codes for CASSGLAGGLREQYF.

The V gene is TRBV14, the J gene TRBJ2-2; no clear D. V was trimmed by 1 base and J by 3 bases, leaving 12 bases between them. The germline gives CDR1 SGHDN, CDR2 FVKESK. This CDR3 contains 16 residues. CDR3 coding DNA: TGTGCCAGCAGCCAAGTGGTGACGAGATACACCGGGGAGCTGTTTTTT. It yields the protein CASSQVVTRYTGELFF. Drawing the rest from reference TRBV14 and TRBJ2-2, the complete variable domain is EAGVTQFPSHSVIEKGQTVTLRCDPISGHDNLYWYRRVMGKEIKFLLHFVKESKQDESGMPNNRFLAERTGGTYSTLKVQPAELEDSGVYFCASSQVVTRYTGELFFGEGSRLTVL.

This chain connects TRBV2 to TRBJ2-3; D gene ambiguous. V was trimmed by 3 bases and J by 3 bases, leaving 10 bases between them. Germline CDR1 SNHLY, CDR2 FYNNEI. The CDR3 sequence is 14 residues long. For the CDR3, the DNA is TGTGCCAGCAGTGAGAGGATGGGGACAGATACGCAGTATTTT. It is translated as CASSERMGTDTQYF.

The chain is built from TRBV30 and TRBJ2-5; weak D call: TRBD2 (7 bases). CDR3 length equals 14 residues. The V end was cut by 3 bases, the J end by 3 bases, with 14 bases between. CDR1 is GTSNPN and CDR2 is SVGIG in the germline V gene (reference sequence). CDR3 in amino acids: CAWSRGAGEETQYF. DNA for the CDR3: TGTGCCTGGAGCCGGGGGGCAGGGGAAGAGACCCAGTACTTC.